Described below is a single T cell receptor (beta chain) sequence and its context. The antigen it binds to is not known. No much larger clonotype is one base removed from it; base qualities were not supplied. The donors were included in the validation cohort of 120 subjects, a group kept apart from the roughly 700-subject first cohort. The library was obtained by the immunoSEQ multiplex PCR assay. The authors' analysis ran thus. A statistical classification framework was built to diagnose cytomegalovirus status from the catalog of TCR beta chain sequences. TCRdb re-hosts the immuneACCESS table, in-frame sequences only. Its copies lack some clones; in the studies checked, an unresolved V gene accounts for under half of them, and the cause for the rest is not known. D and trimming were read from the DNA, whereas the V and J calls and clone size are those reported in that table. The sample data list more than 95,000 clones, and 75% to 90% of these were observed just once. About 4% of the sample comes from the top ten.

The CDR3, cysteine through phenylalanine, is 16 amino acids long. Only the CDR3 part of the read is kept: 48 bases, read in frame from the first base. Cut back by 4 bases and 2 bases, the V and J ends lie 17 bases apart. The germline V gene supplies CDR1 SGHAT and CDR2 FQNNGV. This sample was taken from a study of cytomegalovirus exposure and HLA in healthy donors (dated by TCRdb to about 2017). Regarding the research as a whole: According to a later analysis, the 120 or so validation repertoires were produced on the same platform as the approximately 690 repertoires of the first cohort. The study was designed to test whether signatures of past pathogen exposure could be identified by cataloging public T cell receptors. Along with the approximately 700-subject first cohort, a separate validation cohort of roughly 110 different subjects was used. The study combined high-throughput TCR immunosequencing, statistical association of individual TCRs with disease status, and machine learning to predict cytomegalovirus infection status. The full study reports these points: Most TCR sequences were observed very rarely across donors, whereas some public TCRs were present in many individuals. A total of about 150 TCR beta chains were listed by the study as associated with cytomegalovirus. In both the original and validation cohorts, the classifier was reported to diagnose cytomegalovirus status with high specificity and sensitivity. Three of the identified cytomegalovirus-associated TCR beta chains were confirmed in vitro to be specific for cytomegalovirus antigens. A later analysis lacked HLA typing for the validation cohort, so it scored co-occurrence in that cohort across all 110 or so repertoires. Subsequent analysis determined that TCRs grouped into clusters in the first cohort also showed a tendency toward co-occurrence across the 120 validation repertoires, and 85% to 95% of cluster scores exceeded 0. It was suggested by the authors that the approach could potentially be generalized to other disease states and immunological phenotypes.

The V gene is TRBV11-2 and the J gene is TRBJ2-5; the D gene cannot be named for sure. Sample: PBMCs. The TCR sequence derives from a young man in good health and CMV-seropositive. The CDR3 protein sequence reads: CASSSPAGSRQETQYF. The sequenced DNA is TGTGCCAGCAGCTCCCCAGCCGGGTCTAGGCAAGAGACCCAGTACTTC.